Sequencing of this T cell receptor beta chain was carried out in a study of cytomegalovirus exposure and HLA in healthy donors. The overall study: Around 77% of a few hundred genotyped donors fell in the Caucasian-associated ancestry cluster.

Nominally healthy donors provided the samples, though records likely missed some immune exposures. Germline CDR1 reads ENHRY; CDR2 reads SYGVKD. There are 14 residues in the CDR3. The V end lost 0 bases, the J end lost 2 bases, and 6 bases lay between the germline ends. The PCR was carried out with 60 Vbeta primers and 13 Jbeta primers. Assay used: immunoSEQ multiplex PCR; TCRdb lists only in-frame clones, some missing. Recorded for this sample: over 100,000 clones. As concerns this clone: Antigen specificity is unknown.

Study-wide results and limits: The authors later linked a missense DCLRE1C variant to TCR beta V- and J-gene trimming. Follow-up analysis found HLA locus-dependent TCR association rates, highest for DRB1 and lowest for HLA-C.

This chain links TRBV10-3 with TRBJ2-3; unclear D gene. Material for sequencing was PBMCs. This TCR was recovered from a man in his forties or fifties in good health and CMV-seropositive. The CDR3 loop is CAISESQITDTQYF. CDR3 nucleotides: TGTGCCATCAGTGAGTCACAAATCACAGATACGCAGTATTTT.